The 17 T cell receptor beta chains reported below all come from one sample, sequenced in a study of cytomegalovirus exposure and HLA in healthy donors. Measured with immunoSEQ multiplex PCR; TCRdb has only the in-frame clones, and not every one. The table lists around 130,000 clones, approximately 89% of them singletons. Sample: PBMCs. These receptors were obtained from a man in his thirties or forties in good health and CMV-seronegative.

The table lists this clone with a few counts. The chain recombines TRBV7-9 with TRBJ1-2; D possibly corresponds to TRBD1 (5 bases). This CDR3 is 13 amino acids long. Per germline, CDR1 SEHNR and CDR2 FQNEAQ (reference sequence). The V gene lost 1 base and the J gene lost 6 bases, with 9 bases spanning the gap. CDR3: CASSLGRADGYTF. The CDR3 DNA reads TGTGCCAGCAGCTTAGGCAGGGCCGATGGCTACACCTTC.

The V gene is TRBV9, the J gene TRBJ1-1; TRBD1 might be the D (5 bases). This CDR3 comprises 15 residues. V was cut by 0 bases and J by 5 bases, with 14 bases left in between. Per the germline V gene, CDR1 is SGDLS and CDR2 is YYNGEE. For the CDR3, the DNA is TGTGCCAGCAGCGTAGGCGGGGGAAGGGGAACTGAAGCTTTCTTT. As protein: CASSVGGGRGTEAFF. Looking up the rest from reference TRBV9 and TRBJ1-1 gives the full variable domain: DSGVTQTPKHLITATGQRVTLRCSPRSGDLSVYWYQQSLDQGLQFLIQYYNGEERAKGNILERFSAQQFPDLHSELNLSSLELGDSALYFCASSVGGGRGTEAFFGQGTRLTVV.

V is TRBV19 and J is TRBJ2-1; D gene uncertain. Trimming removed 3 bases from V and 4 bases from J, with 4 bases in between. The CDR3 sequence is 12 residues long. Germline-derived CDR1 and CDR2 are LNHDA and SQIVND (reference sequence). The CDR3 region has the DNA TGTGCCAGTAGTATCCAGTACAATGAGCAGTTCTTC. Protein sequence: CASSIQYNEQFF. Drawing the rest from reference TRBV19 and TRBJ2-1, the complete variable domain is DGGITQSPKYLFRKEGQNVTLSCEQNLNHDAMYWYRQDPGQGLRLIYYSQIVNDFQKGDIAEGYSVSREKKESFPLTVTSAQKNPTAFYLCASSIQYNEQFFGPGTRLTVL.

The CDR3 sequence is CASSPRASTHAHTDTQYF. The CDR3 DNA is TGCGCCAGCAGCCCCAGGGCGAGTACACATGCACACACAGATACGCAGTATTTT. The chain employs TRBV10-2 and TRBJ2-3; D possibly corresponds to TRBD1 (5 bases). V was trimmed by 6 bases and J by 2 bases, leaving 24 bases between them. This CDR3 spans 18 amino acids. Germline-derived CDR1 and CDR2 are WSHSY and SAAADI.

This chain links TRBV25-1 with TRBJ2-7, with 8 nucleotides matching TRBD1. CDR1 MGHDK and CDR2 SYGVNS come from the germline V gene. The CDR3 has 15 amino acids. J gave up 0 bases and V 1 base, and 2 bases lay outside the gene matches. The CDR3 here is CASSELGTGSYEQYF. The CDR3 DNA reads TGTGCCAGCAGTGAATTGGGGACAGGCTCCTACGAGCAGTACTTC.

V usage is TRBV6-5 and J usage is TRBJ1-5; 7 nucleotides line up with TRBD1. The CDR3 runs 14 residues. Germline V gene sequence: CDR1 MNHEY, CDR2 SVGAGI. Trimming removed 5 bases from V and 6 bases from J; junction bases left unmatched: 7. Here the CDR3 DNA reads TGTGCCAGCAGTACAGGGGATAGAAGTCAGCCCCAGCATTTT. It is translated as CASSTGDRSQPQHF.

This clone has only one observation. This chain joins TRBV7-9 and TRBJ2-3, with TRBD2 matching 9 bases. The CDR3 covers 17 residues. Germline CDR1 and CDR2: SEHNR and FQNEAQ (reference sequence). V was clipped by 5 bases and J by 4 bases; unmatched bases: 13. The DNA of the CDR3 is TGTGCCAGCAGCCCCAGTGGGGCGGGGGGGCTGGCAGATACGCAGTATTTT. It encodes CASSPSGAGGLADTQYF. Full variable domain (outside the CDR3, taken from reference TRBV7-9 and TRBJ2-3): DTGVSQNPRHKITKRGQNVTFRCDPISEHNRLYWYRQTLGQGPEFLTYFQNEAQLEKSRLLSDRFSAERPKGSFSTLEIQRTEQGDSAMYLCASSPSGAGGLADTQYFGPGTRLTVL.

The CDR3 bases are TGTGCCAGCAGCTTAAATTCGGCGGGGGGGCCCTACGAGCAGTACTTC. Translating it yields CASSLNSAGGPYEQYF. The gene calls are TRBV7-2 and TRBJ2-7; TRBD2 matches at 9 bases. J lost 2 bases, V lost 2 bases, and 7 bases had no gene match. This CDR3 comprises 16 residues. The V gene's germline CDR1 is SGHTA and CDR2 FQGNSA. Full variable domain (outside the CDR3, taken from reference TRBV7-2 and TRBJ2-7): GAGVSQSPSNKVTEKGKDVELRCDPISGHTALYWYRQSLGQGLEFLIYFQGNSAPDKSGLPSDRFSAERTGGSVSTLTIQRTQQEDSAVYLCASSLNSAGGPYEQYFGPGTRLTVT.

In its sample, this clone was seen a few times. The chain uses TRBV7-2 and TRBJ2-2; D is undetermined. The CDR3 contains 13 residues. Per the germline V gene, CDR1 is SGHTA and CDR2 is FQGNSA. V dropped 5 bases and J dropped 7 bases, with 11 bases sitting between them. CDR3 sequence: CASSLIWSGELFF. CDR3 in DNA: TGTGCCAGCAGCCTAATCTGGAGCGGGGAGCTGTTTTTT.

J is TRBJ1-2 and V is TRBV20-1; D remains ambiguous. The CDR3 has 10 residues. Germline CDR1 reads DFQATT; CDR2 reads SNEGSKA (reference sequence). V lost 6 bases to trimming and J lost 8 bases, with 10 bases between them. This chain's CDR3 is CSAGGRGYTF. The DNA of the CDR3 is TGCAGTGCCGGAGGTAGGGGCTACACCTTC.

As regards this clone: The sample holds other DNA sequences that translate to the same CDR3. DNA of the CDR3: TGTGCCAGCAGCCTCACAGGGAACACCGGGGAGCTGTTTTTT. Translation: CASSLTGNTGELFF. The V call is TRBV5-4, the J call TRBJ2-2, with a weak D call TRBD1 (5 bases). V was trimmed by 4 bases and J by 1 base, leaving 8 bases between them. The germline CDR1 and CDR2 sequences are SGHNT and YYREEE (reference sequence). The length of the CDR3 is 14 residues.

This sequence joins TRBV7-2 and TRBJ2-3; possible D gene TRBD2, 6 bases. The CDR3 consists of 17 residues. In germline, CDR1 is SGHTA, CDR2 FQGNSA. Trimming shortened V by 4 bases and J by 0 bases, and 17 bases separated the two germline ends. Here the CDR3 DNA reads TGTGCCAGCAGCTCCCGGAGGGGCCGGGCTAGCACAGATACGCAGTATTTT. Translation: CASSSRRGRASTDTQYF.

The chain carries TRBV18 and TRBJ2-7; D possibly corresponds to TRBD2 (6 bases). This CDR3 is built from 12 residues. CDR1 KGHSH and CDR2 LQKENI come from the germline V gene. The V end was cut by 2 bases, the J end by 6 bases, with 8 bases between. CDR3 sequence (DNA): TGTGCCAGCTCACCAGGGAGGCCCGAGCAGTACTTC. As protein: CASSPGRPEQYF. Looking up the rest from reference TRBV18 and TRBJ2-7 gives the full variable domain: NAGVMQNPRHLVRRRGQEARLRCSPMKGHSHVYWYRQLPEEGLKFMVYLQKENIIDESGMPKERFSAEFPKEGPSILRIQQVVRGDSAAYFCASSPGRPEQYFGPGTRLTVT.

The gene calls are TRBV27 and TRBJ1-1, with 7 bases matching TRBD1. With 5 bases clipped from V and 6 bases from J, the junction kept 3 bases outside the gene matches. The CDR3 extends over 12 amino acids. Germline V gene sequence: CDR1 MNHEY, CDR2 SMNVEV (reference sequence). CDR3 residues: CASSRQGSEAFF. CDR3 DNA: TGTGCCAGCAGTCGACAGGGATCTGAAGCTTTCTTT.

The rearrangement uses TRBV5-6 and TRBJ1-5; D call uncertain. V was shortened by 4 bases and J by 2 bases, with 10 bases between the two germline ends. The germline CDR1 and CDR2 sequences are SGHDT and YYEEEE. The CDR3 sequence is 14 residues long. This chain's CDR3 is CASSLPGRNQPQHF. CDR3 nucleotides: TGTGCCAGCAGCCTACCCGGTCGCAATCAGCCCCAGCATTTT.

The chain recombines TRBV28 with TRBJ2-7; tentatively, D is TRBD2 (5 bases). The germline gives CDR1 MDHEN, CDR2 SYDVKM. The length of the CDR3 is 18 residues. The germline V and J ends were trimmed by 3 bases and 1 base, with 22 bases remaining between them. The CDR3 DNA reads as TGTGCCAGCAGTTTCCGGACTGGAACCTTATGGGCTTCCTACGAGCAGTACTTC. It is translated as CASSFRTGTLWASYEQYF.

The chain links TRBV9 to TRBJ2-1, with 8 bases fitting TRBD2. CDR1 and CDR2 (germline): SGDLS, YYNGEE. The CDR3 loop spans 15 amino acids. The trim removed 4 bases at V and 7 bases at J, leaving 10 bases unmatched. The CDR3, as DNA: TGTGCCAGCAGCCTCCTTTCGGGGGGGCATAATGAGCAGTTCTTC. Translation gives CASSLLSGGHNEQFF.